This T cell receptor (beta chain) was profiled in a study of pediatric ulcerative colitis. During colonoscopy, one to two rectal pinch biopsies were collected. The CDR3 sequence is 12 residues long. Looked up from germline, CDR1 is GTSNPN and CDR2 is SVGIG (reference sequence). V was clipped by 3 bases and J by 4 bases; unmatched bases: 2. Libraries were prepared by immunoSEQ multiplex PCR; TCRdb keeps only in-frame clonotypes and omits some of them. The top ten hold about 4% of the sample, which has some 50,000 clones, about 79% seen once. The clonotype was recovered from a girl under 18 with moderate ulcerative colitis. Sequenced material: gut tissue. This chain links TRBV30 with TRBJ1-2; TRBD1 agrees at 7 bases. CDR3 nucleotides: TGTGCCTGGAGCCCAGGGGGCTATGGCTACACCTTC. Translated: CAWSPGGYGYTF. The variable domain in full, completed from reference TRBV30 and TRBJ1-2, reads SQTIHQWPATLVQPVGSPLSLECTVEGTSNPNLYWYRQAAGRGLQLLFYSVGIGQISSEVPQNLSASRPQDRQFILSSKKLLLSDSGFYLCAWSPGGYGYTFGSGTRLTVV.